Each of the 32 T cell receptor beta chains below was sequenced from the same sample in a study of PD-1 blockade in classical Hodgkin lymphoma. Only in-frame clones appear in the TCRdb table, and some are missing; sequencing was by immunoSEQ multiplex PCR. Of more than 40,000 clones listed, around two thirds are singletons. The sample's time point: cycle 4 day 1 (C4D1), after 6 weeks of nivolumab. The patients all showed relapse after autologous stem cell transplantation, while their brentuximab vedotin exposure varied. The sample was peripheral blood mononuclear cells (PBMCs), taken before the fourth cycle of nivolumab. The source is a human donor with classical Hodgkin lymphoma.

This clone has a handful of counts. The rearrangement links TRBV10-3 to TRBJ1-2; 9 nucleotides match TRBD1. Per germline, CDR1 ENHRY and CDR2 SYGVKD. V was clipped by 4 bases and J by 4 bases; unmatched bases: 4. The CDR3 length is 14 residues. Written as DNA, the CDR3 is TGTGCCATCAGTGGGGACAGGGCCATCTATGGCTACACCTTC. Translated: CAISGDRAIYGYTF.

DNA for the CDR3: TGTGCCAGCAGCCCACTAGCGGGGGGTACAGATACGCAGTATTTT. It yields the protein CASSPLAGGTDTQYF. This chain joins TRBV6-6 and TRBJ2-3; 12 nucleotides agree with TRBD2. The length of the CDR3 is 15 residues. The junction had 4 bases not matched to a gene; V was cut back by 6 bases and J by 3 bases. Germline V gene sequence: CDR1 MNHNY, CDR2 SVGAGI (reference sequence).

The table lists this clone with a few counts. The V call is TRBV10-3, the J call TRBJ1-1, with 10 positions matching TRBD1. The CDR3 totals 14 residues. Germline V gene sequence: CDR1 ENHRY, CDR2 SYGVKD. V gave up 5 bases and J gave up 5 bases; unmatched junction bases: 5. Written as DNA, the CDR3 is TGTGCCATCAGTCGGGACAGGGGTGATACTGAAGCTTTCTTT. This gives the protein CAISRDRGDTEAFF.

This clone was seen a handful of times. This chain joins TRBV2 and TRBJ1-2, with 7 bases fitting TRBD1. The CDR3 runs 14 residues. CDR1 is SNHLY, CDR2 FYNNEI, per germline. The J segment lost 6 bases and the V segment lost 3 bases, leaving 7 bases of the junction unmatched. The CDR3 DNA is TGTGCCAGCAGTGAGATTGAGGGGGCGGATGGCTACACCTTC. Its translation is CASSEIEGADGYTF.

This clone was counted between two and nine times. CDR3 coding DNA: TGTGCCAGCAGCCAATGGTCCTTAGATGAGCAGTTCTTC. It yields the protein CASSQWSLDEQFF. The chain links TRBV5-5 to TRBJ2-1; D not certain. The germline V gene encodes CDR1 SGHKS and CDR2 YYEKEE (reference sequence). Trimming cost V 4 bases and J 8 bases, with 13 bases left between them. The CDR3 sequence is 13 residues long.

This clone was counted a single time. The gene calls are TRBV7-2 and TRBJ2-1; 15 bases align to TRBD2. The CDR3 consists of 19 residues. Per the germline V gene, CDR1 is SGHTA and CDR2 is FQGNSA. Germline trimming cut 4 bases from V and 7 bases from J; bases unmatched to any gene: 14. The CDR3 is CASSSRKGTSGGIRNEQFF. Here the CDR3 DNA reads TGTGCCAGCAGCTCCCGAAAAGGGACTAGCGGGGGGATACGTAATGAGCAGTTCTTC.

This clone was seen only once. The chain uses TRBV18 and TRBJ2-3; D remains ambiguous. Deletions cut 0 bases from V and 1 base from J, with 8 bases between. The germline V gene has CDR1 KGHSH and CDR2 LQKENI. This CDR3 region has 15 residues. CDR3 nucleotide sequence: TGTGCCAGCTCACCACCAGCCGGACGCACAGATACGCAGTATTTT. Its protein product is CASSPPAGRTDTQYF.

This clone was counted once. The genes are TRBV5-1 and TRBJ2-1; tentatively, D is TRBD2 (7 bases). V dropped 1 base and J dropped 5 bases, with 28 bases sitting between them. Germline CDR1 SGHRS, CDR2 YFSETQ. CDR3 length: 20 amino acids. This chain's CDR3 is CASSLSGEVGGANTHNEQFF. In DNA form, the CDR3 reads TGCGCCAGCAGCTTGAGTGGGGAGGTTGGGGGGGCCAACACCCACAATGAGCAGTTCTTC.

This clone occurred a few times. V usage is TRBV5-1 and J usage is TRBJ1-1; tentatively, D is TRBD1 (6 bases). Germline V gene lookup returns CDR1 SGHRS and CDR2 YFSETQ. Trimming shortened V by 4 bases and J by 6 bases, and 10 bases separated the two germline ends. This CDR3 is built from 12 residues. DNA of the CDR3: TGCGCCAGCAGCGAGGGGGGAGCTGAAGCTTTCTTT. Protein sequence: CASSEGGAEAFF.

This clone was observed a few times. This chain uses TRBV5-4 with TRBJ2-5; possible D gene TRBD1, 6 bases. Germline-derived CDR1 and CDR2 are SGHNT and YYREEE (reference sequence). V lost 4 bases, J lost 5 bases, and 12 bases lay in between. The CDR3 is made up of 13 amino acids. Written as DNA, the CDR3 is TGTGCCAGCAGCCTCGGCCAGGGGGAGACCCAGTACTTC. Residues: CASSLGQGETQYF.

The count of this clone is one. The chain has TRBV5-4 and TRBJ2-5; 7 nucleotides align to TRBD2. Germline CDR1 SGHNT, CDR2 YYREEE (reference sequence). V lost 4 bases and J lost 2; bases outside the gene matches: 11. The CDR3 has 16 amino acids. This CDR3 is CASSPTPLAIQETQYF. DNA of the CDR3: TGTGCCAGCAGCCCAACCCCACTAGCGATACAAGAGACCCAGTACTTC.

This clone was observed a single time. A junction end diverges from the germline sequence, so it may reflect a read error. The rearrangement links TRBV5-4 to TRBJ2-1; D is ambiguous. CDR1 and CDR2 from the germline V gene are SGHNT and YYREEE (reference sequence). CDR3 length: 18 residues. The CDR3 region is CASSQDPRTESSYNEQFF. The CDR3 DNA reads TGCGCCAGCAGCCAAGACCCCCGGACGGAGAGCTCCTACAATGAGCAGTTCTTC.

V and J are TRBV6-5 and TRBJ2-7; no reliable D call. V was cut by 0 bases and J by 4 bases, with 7 bases left in between. CDR1 and CDR2 from the germline V gene are MNHEY and SVGAGI. There are 13 residues in the CDR3. The CDR3: CASSYSVHYEQYF. In DNA form, the CDR3 reads TGTGCCAGCAGTTACTCGGTCCATTACGAGCAGTACTTC.

V usage is TRBV27 and J usage is TRBJ2-7, with D possibly being TRBD1 or TRBD2 (6 bases each). The length of the CDR3 is 13 residues. Trimming stripped 3 bases from V and 3 bases from J, with 9 bases between. Germline lookup yields CDR1 MNHEY and CDR2 SMNVEV (reference sequence). In nucleotides, the CDR3 is TGTGCCAGCAGTTTGGGGGGCTACTACGAGCAGTACTTC. As protein: CASSLGGYYEQYF.

V is TRBV2 and J is TRBJ1-6; no reliable D call. The germline V gene has CDR1 SNHLY and CDR2 FYNNEI. V was clipped by 5 bases and J by 0 bases, with 14 bases between them. The CDR3 has 17 amino acids. Here the CDR3 reads CASSPSVGSSYNSPLHF. The CDR3 DNA sequence: TGTGCCAGCAGTCCATCCGTTGGGAGCTCCTATAATTCACCCCTCCACTTT.

This clone showed up just once. The CDR3 DNA is TGTGCCAGCAGTGACTGGGGGGTCGTCTACAATGAGCAGTTCTTC. Translated, it gives CASSDWGVVYNEQFF. The chain carries TRBV2 and TRBJ2-1, with a tentative D call TRBD2 (6 bases). Looked up from germline, CDR1 is SNHLY and CDR2 is FYNNEI. The CDR3 covers 15 residues. V lost 3 bases to trimming and J lost 3 bases, with 12 bases between them. Combining the CDR3 with reference TRBV2 and TRBJ2-1 gives the whole variable domain EPEVTQTPSHQVTQMGQEVILRCVPISNHLYFYWYRQILGQKVEFLVSFYNNEISEKSEIFDDQFSVERPDGSNFTLKIRSTKLEDSAMYFCASSDWGVVYNEQFFGPGTRLTVL.

CDR3 bases: TGCGCCAGCAGCCCTCGGGGGGCCTTCTATAATTCACCCCTCCACTTT. Translating gives CASSPRGAFYNSPLHF. The chain has TRBV4-3 and TRBJ1-6; a possible D gene is TRBD1 (6 bases). V was shortened by 4 bases and J by 3 bases, with 13 bases between the two germline ends. The CDR3 totals 16 residues. The germline CDR1 and CDR2 sequences are LGHNA and YSLEER.

This rearrangement joins TRBV9 to TRBJ2-5, with 12 bases aligning to TRBD2. Germline CDR1 and CDR2: SGDLS and YYNGEE. V lost 7 bases, J lost 5 bases, and 3 bases stayed unmatched. The CDR3 is made up of 13 amino acids. CDR3 residues: CASGLAGRETQYF. In DNA form, the CDR3 reads TGTGCCAGCGGACTAGCGGGGAGGGAGACCCAGTACTTC.

In nucleotides, the CDR3 is TGTGCCAGCAGTTTAACCCTCTTGGAGACAGGGCCAGCGAGCACTGAAGCTTTCTTT. Encoded protein: CASSLTLLETGPASTEAFF. The V call is TRBV28, the J call TRBJ1-1; 7 bases are a match to TRBD1. Germline values: CDR1 MDHEN, CDR2 SYDVKM. Trimming removed 2 bases from V and 4 bases from J; junction bases left unmatched: 19. CDR3 length: 19 amino acids.

The chain is built from TRBV7-2 and TRBJ2-4; D remains ambiguous. V gave up 2 bases and J gave up 7 bases, with 9 bases separating them. Germline values: CDR1 SGHTA, CDR2 FQGNSA. CDR3 length: 13 residues. CDR3 coding DNA: TGTGCCAGCAGCTTAAGTTTCGTGAACATTCAGTACTTC. This gives the protein CASSLSFVNIQYF.

The chain combines TRBV6-9 with TRBJ2-7; 7 positions agree with TRBD1. Germline lookup yields CDR1 MNHGY and CDR2 SVAAGI. The CDR3 totals 14 residues. Trimming cost V 3 bases and J 1 base; bases outside gene matches: 3. The CDR3 is CASSYWGQSYEQYF. For the CDR3, the DNA is TGTGCCAGCAGTTACTGGGGACAGTCCTACGAGCAGTACTTC.

The rearrangement links TRBV4-2 to TRBJ2-5; TRBD1 agrees at 9 bases. This CDR3 comprises 14 residues. Germline CDR1 is LGHNA and CDR2 is YNFKEQ. J was trimmed by 4 bases and V by 4 bases; bases with no gene match: 4. This chain's CDR3 is CASSLQDRGETQYF. The CDR3 DNA reads as TGTGCCAGCAGCCTACAGGACAGGGGAGAGACCCAGTACTTC.

This clone was detected only a few times. The chain recombines TRBV4-1 with TRBJ1-1, with D perhaps matching TRBD1 (5 bases). The germline V gene encodes CDR1 MGHRA and CDR2 YSYEKL. V was cut by 3 bases and J by 7 bases, with 15 bases left in between. The CDR3 has 14 residues. This chain's CDR3 is CASSQPTARIEAFF. CDR3 DNA sequence: TGCGCCAGCAGCCAGCCGACAGCCAGAATTGAAGCTTTCTTT.

The chain is built from TRBV28 and TRBJ2-7; D unresolved. The germline gives CDR1 MDHEN, CDR2 SYDVKM. This CDR3 region has 13 residues. V was shortened by 10 bases and J by 6 bases, with 19 bases between the two germline ends. The CDR3 loop is CAISRGEVGEQYF. The CDR3 DNA is TGTGCCATCTCCCGAGGTGAGGTGGGCGAGCAGTACTTC.

A few counts support this clone. V and J are TRBV29-1 and TRBJ1-2; D possibly corresponds to TRBD1 (6 bases). The CDR3 extends over 13 amino acids. The germline V and J ends were trimmed by 3 bases and 5 bases, with 13 bases remaining between them. Germline V gene sequence: CDR1 SQVTM, CDR2 ANQGSEA. DNA of the CDR3: TGCAGCGTTGACTTGGACAGATATTATGGCTACACCTTC. Protein: CSVDLDRYYGYTF.

The chain couples TRBV19 to TRBJ1-3, with D maybe TRBD1 (6 bases). V was shortened by 8 bases and J by 3 bases, with 11 bases between the two germline ends. This CDR3 has 13 residues. In germline, CDR1 is LNHDA, CDR2 SQIVND (reference sequence). The CDR3 coding sequence is TGTGCCAGTGCAGGGGTTAATGGAAACACCATATATTTT. Amino acid sequence: CASAGVNGNTIYF.

The chain joins TRBV19 to TRBJ2-2; no reliable D call. Germline lookup yields CDR1 LNHDA and CDR2 SQIVND (reference sequence). There are 12 residues in the CDR3. The germline V and J ends were trimmed by 3 bases and 4 bases, with 3 bases remaining between them. As DNA, the CDR3 is TGTGCCAGTAGTATCGGCACCGGGGAGCTGTTTTTT. Translation gives CASSIGTGELFF.

The chain joins TRBV7-9 to TRBJ1-1; no definite D call. The CDR3 length is 12 residues. From germline, CDR1 is SEHNR and CDR2 FQNEAQ (reference sequence). Trimming took 5 bases from V and 4 from J, leaving 8 bases between them. This chain's CDR3 is CASSVRTTEAFF. The CDR3 DNA reads TGTGCCAGCAGCGTAAGGACCACTGAAGCTTTCTTT.

The J gene is TRBJ2-3, the V gene TRBV9; 9 positions agree with TRBD2. This CDR3 has 15 amino acids. The V segment lost 2 bases and the J segment 2 bases; nucleotides outside the gene matches: 3. CDR1 is SGDLS, CDR2 YYNGEE, per germline. CDR3 residues: CASSVAGGFTDTQYF. CDR3 bases: TGTGCCAGCAGCGTGGCGGGGGGGTTCACAGATACGCAGTATTTT. The variable domain in full, with the rest retrieved from reference TRBV9 and TRBJ2-3, is DSGVTQTPKHLITATGQRVTLRCSPRSGDLSVYWYQQSLDQGLQFLIQYYNGEERAKGNILERFSAQQFPDLHSELNLSSLELGDSALYFCASSVAGGFTDTQYFGPGTRLTVL.

This chain joins TRBV29-1 and TRBJ2-7; 7 nucleotides match TRBD1. Germline V gene lookup returns CDR1 SQVTM and CDR2 ANQGSEA. V lost 6 bases to trimming and J lost 4 bases; unmatched junction nucleotides: 6. The CDR3 loop spans 12 amino acids. CDR3 nucleotides: TGCAGCGTCCCGGGACAGCCATACGAGCAGTACTTC. Translated: CSVPGQPYEQYF.

This chain links TRBV21-1 with TRBJ1-2; the D call TRBD1 from the table was never checked on the DNA. TRBV21-1 is termed a pseudogene. The CDR3 loop spans 15 amino acids. The CDR3 nucleotides read TGTGCCAGCAGCAAAGCGGGCCGGACAGGGTATGGCTACACCTTC. Its protein is CASSKAGRTGYGYTF.

The genes are TRBV19 and TRBJ1-1; D call uncertain. The CDR3 loop spans 13 amino acids. CDR1 is LNHDA and CDR2 is SQIVND in the germline V gene (reference sequence). V was cut by 6 bases and J by 5 bases, with 13 bases left in between. CDR3 coding DNA: TGTGCCAGTAGCCAGGTGTCGGGTACTGAAGCTTTCTTT. This gives the protein CASSQVSGTEAFF.